Below, 10 T cell receptor beta chains from the same sample are listed, as sequenced in a study of cytomegalovirus exposure and HLA in healthy donors. The PCR contained 60 Vbeta and 13 Jbeta primers. Clones were read by immunoSEQ multiplex PCR, and TCRdb kept only the in-frame ones, dropping some. The sample carries about 140,000 clones, approximately 60% recorded once. Material: PBMCs. Every receptor here comes from a human donor in good health.

V usage is TRBV11-2 and J usage is TRBJ1-5; a weak D match, TRBD1 (5 bases). Trimming stripped 5 bases from V and 2 bases from J, with 10 bases between. Germline V gives CDR1 SGHAT, CDR2 FQNNGV. CDR3 size: 14 residues. The DNA of the CDR3 is TGTGCCAGCAGCGCCCAGGGTGGCAATCAGCCCCAGCATTTT. Encoded protein: CASSAQGGNQPQHF.

The gene calls are TRBV5-6 and TRBJ2-3, with a possible D match to TRBD2 (6 bases). Germline CDR1 reads SGHDT; CDR2 reads YYEEEE. The CDR3 is 16 amino acids. The germline V and J ends were trimmed by 0 bases and 4 bases, with 15 bases remaining between them. The CDR3 sequence is CASSLDLPGTSDTQYF. DNA of the CDR3: TGTGCCAGCAGCTTGGACCTACCCGGGACTTCAGATACGCAGTATTTT.

V gene TRBV5-4 combines with J gene TRBJ1-1; no reliable D call. There are 13 residues in the CDR3. Trimming took off 4 bases at V and 4 bases at J, with 11 bases between the two ends. Germline CDR1 and CDR2: SGHNT and YYREEE (reference sequence). Here the CDR3 reads CASSANEATEAFF. In DNA, the CDR3 is TGTGCCAGCAGCGCGAATGAGGCCACTGAAGCTTTCTTT.

The chain has TRBV6-1 and TRBJ1-6; no definite D call. Trimming pared 6 bases from V and 9 bases from J, leaving 12 bases between. The CDR3 has 13 amino acids. CDR1 and CDR2 from the germline V gene are MNHNS and SASEGT. This CDR3 reads CASRSAQGSPLHF. CDR3 nucleotide sequence: TGTGCCAGCAGAAGCGCCCAAGGTTCACCCCTCCACTTT.

CDR3 region: CANQGSGANVLTF. The CDR3 DNA is TGTGCCAACCAGGGGTCTGGGGCCAACGTCCTGACTTTC. V usage is TRBV11-2 and J usage is TRBJ2-6; D might be TRBD1 (6 bases). This CDR3 spans 13 amino acids. Germline V gene data show CDR1 as SGHAT and CDR2 as FQNNGV. The V and J ends lost 10 bases and 1 base respectively, with 8 bases between them. Filled out from reference TRBV11-2 and TRBJ2-6, the complete variable domain reads EAGVAQSPRYKIIEKRQSVAFWCNPISGHATLYWYQQILGQGPKLLIQFQNNGVVDDSQLPKDRFSAERLKGVDSTLKIQPAKLEDSAVYLCANQGSGANVLTFGAGSRLTVL.

The sample holds a few counts of this clone. The gene calls are TRBV28 and TRBJ2-7, with 7 bases identical to TRBD2. Trimming removed 7 bases from V and 9 bases from J; junction bases left unmatched: 9. The CDR3 length is 12 residues. In germline, CDR1 is MDHEN, CDR2 SYDVKM. The CDR3 protein is CASTRGGEGQYF. The CDR3 DNA reads as TGTGCCAGCACCCGTGGCGGGGAGGGGCAGTACTTC.

V usage is TRBV5-8 and J usage is TRBJ2-2; D unresolved. Germline values: CDR1 SGHTS, CDR2 YDEGEE. The CDR3 runs 14 residues. The V end was cut by 0 bases, the J end by 7 bases, with 10 bases between. CDR3 sequence: CASSLAIESGELFF. The CDR3 nucleotides read TGTGCCAGCAGCTTGGCCATCGAGAGCGGGGAGCTGTTTTTT.

The V call is TRBV27, the J call TRBJ2-7, with D possibly TRBD2 on 5 matching bases. The CDR3 covers 16 residues. CDR1 MNHEY and CDR2 SMNVEV come from the germline V gene (reference sequence). Trimming removed 4 bases from V and 6 bases from J, with 22 bases in between. CDR3 sequence: CASSSRKGATGFEQYF. The CDR3 DNA sequence: TGTGCCAGCAGTTCTCGTAAGGGAGCCACGGGGTTCGAGCAGTACTTC.

V is TRBV25-1 and J is TRBJ2-7; 9 nucleotides agree with TRBD1. Germline V lookup: CDR1 MGHDK, CDR2 SYGVNS. The length of the CDR3 is 15 residues. V lost 5 bases and J lost 4; bases outside the gene matches: 9. The CDR3 loop is CASSQPGQGIYEQYF. The CDR3 nucleotides read TGTGCCAGCAGTCAACCGGGACAGGGCATTTACGAGCAGTACTTC.

The rearrangement joins TRBV19 to TRBJ2-1; TRBD2 agrees at 10 bases. CDR1 is LNHDA and CDR2 is SQIVND in the germline V gene (reference sequence). The CDR3 length is 14 residues. The ends lost 4 bases at V and 4 bases at J; junction bases unmatched: 1. Here the CDR3 DNA reads TGTGCCAGTAGTAGGACTAGCGGATACAATGAGCAGTTCTTC. Its protein product is CASSRTSGYNEQFF.